Listed below are T cell receptor beta chains from one sample, sequenced in a study of CD8+ T cells in alopecia areata. Assay used: immunoSEQ multiplex PCR; TCRdb lists only in-frame clones, some missing. The sample lists 100,000 to 120,000 clones; over 55% were seen once. The sample was NKG2D-low CD8+ T cells sorted from blood. Source of these receptors: a human donor with alopecia areata. Both conserved end residues are part of each CDR3.

CDR3 protein: CAWSVPGRSILNTEAFF; J gene: TRBJ1-1; V gene: TRBV30
CDR3 protein: CATSRTGTGPHEQYF; J gene: TRBJ2-7; V gene: TRBV15
CDR3 protein: CASSTRMDGYTF; J gene: TRBJ1-2; V gene: TRBV9
CDR3 protein: CASSIAPNNEQFF; J gene: TRBJ2-1; V gene: TRBV19
CDR3 protein: CASSLEVYYEQYF; J gene: TRBJ2-7; V gene: TRBV5-1
CDR3 protein: CSANYEQFF; J gene: TRBJ2-1; V gene: TRBV20-1
CDR3 protein: CASSVGGGGTEAFF; J gene: TRBJ1-1; V gene: TRBV9
CDR3 protein: CASSLPTAGRETQYF; J gene: TRBJ2-5; V gene: TRBV13
CDR3 protein: CASSLSGRGRTEAFF; J gene: TRBJ1-1; V gene: TRBV7-3
CDR3 protein: CASSETTGTEFTDTQYF; J gene: TRBJ2-3; V gene: TRBV6-1
CDR3 protein: CASMFQGALAGNTEAFF; J gene: TRBJ1-1; V gene: TRBV27
CDR3 protein: CASSRGRDTQYF; J gene: TRBJ2-3; V gene: TRBV5-6
CDR3 protein: CASSEWRRQETQYF; J gene: TRBJ2-5; V gene: TRBV6-1
CDR3 protein: CASSQLGLAYAYEQYF; J gene: TRBJ2-7; V gene: TRBV4-1
CDR3 protein: CASSSDPGLAYEQYF; J gene: TRBJ2-7; V gene: TRBV9
CDR3 protein: CASSGGPEQYF; J gene: TRBJ2-7; V gene: TRBV5-1
CDR3 protein: CASSSESGTASYEQYF; J gene: TRBJ2-7; V gene: TRBV7-9
CDR3 protein: CASSLDHPTGTNTGELFF; J gene: TRBJ2-2; V gene: TRBV7-6
CDR3 protein: CATKDRGRVFGYTF; J gene: TRBJ1-2; V gene: TRBV27
CDR3 protein: CASSLGTGSEQYF; J gene: TRBJ2-7; V gene: TRBV27